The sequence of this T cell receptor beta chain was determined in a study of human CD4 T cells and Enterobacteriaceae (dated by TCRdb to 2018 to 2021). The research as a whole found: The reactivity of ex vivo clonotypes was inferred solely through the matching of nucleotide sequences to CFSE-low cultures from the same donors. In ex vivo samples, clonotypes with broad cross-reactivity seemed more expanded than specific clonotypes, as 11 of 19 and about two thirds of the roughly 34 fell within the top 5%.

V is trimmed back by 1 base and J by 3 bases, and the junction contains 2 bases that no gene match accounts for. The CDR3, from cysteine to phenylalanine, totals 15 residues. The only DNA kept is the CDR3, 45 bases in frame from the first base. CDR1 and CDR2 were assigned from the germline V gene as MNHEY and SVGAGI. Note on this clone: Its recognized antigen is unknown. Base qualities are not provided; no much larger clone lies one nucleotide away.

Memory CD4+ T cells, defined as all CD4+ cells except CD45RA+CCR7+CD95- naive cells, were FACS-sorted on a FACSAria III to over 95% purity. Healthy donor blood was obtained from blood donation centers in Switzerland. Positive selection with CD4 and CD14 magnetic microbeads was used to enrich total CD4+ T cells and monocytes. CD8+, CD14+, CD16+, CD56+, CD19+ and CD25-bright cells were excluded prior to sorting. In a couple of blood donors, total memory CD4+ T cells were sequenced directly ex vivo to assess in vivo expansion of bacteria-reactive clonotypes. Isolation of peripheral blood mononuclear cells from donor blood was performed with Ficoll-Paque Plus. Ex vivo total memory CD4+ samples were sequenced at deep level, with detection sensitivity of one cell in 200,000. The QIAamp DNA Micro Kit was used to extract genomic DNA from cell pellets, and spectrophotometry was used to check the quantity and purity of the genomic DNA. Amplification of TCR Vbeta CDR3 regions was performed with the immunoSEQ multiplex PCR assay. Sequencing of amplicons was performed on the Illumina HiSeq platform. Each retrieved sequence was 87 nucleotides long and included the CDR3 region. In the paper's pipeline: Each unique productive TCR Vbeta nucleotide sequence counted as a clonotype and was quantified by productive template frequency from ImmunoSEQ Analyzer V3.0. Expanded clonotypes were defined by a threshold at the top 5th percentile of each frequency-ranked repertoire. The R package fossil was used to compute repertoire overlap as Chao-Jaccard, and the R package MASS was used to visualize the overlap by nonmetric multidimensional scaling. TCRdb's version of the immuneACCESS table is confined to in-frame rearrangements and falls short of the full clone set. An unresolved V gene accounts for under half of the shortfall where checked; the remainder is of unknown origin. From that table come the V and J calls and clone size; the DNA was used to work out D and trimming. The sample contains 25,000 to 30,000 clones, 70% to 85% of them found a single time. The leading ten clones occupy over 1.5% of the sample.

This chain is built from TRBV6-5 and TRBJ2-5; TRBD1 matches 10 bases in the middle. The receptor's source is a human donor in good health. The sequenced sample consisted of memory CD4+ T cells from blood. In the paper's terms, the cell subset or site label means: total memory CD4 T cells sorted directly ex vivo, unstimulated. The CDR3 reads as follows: CASSYLGQGKETQYF. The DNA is TGTGCCAGCAGTTACTTGGGACAGGGGAAAGAGACCCAGTACTTC.